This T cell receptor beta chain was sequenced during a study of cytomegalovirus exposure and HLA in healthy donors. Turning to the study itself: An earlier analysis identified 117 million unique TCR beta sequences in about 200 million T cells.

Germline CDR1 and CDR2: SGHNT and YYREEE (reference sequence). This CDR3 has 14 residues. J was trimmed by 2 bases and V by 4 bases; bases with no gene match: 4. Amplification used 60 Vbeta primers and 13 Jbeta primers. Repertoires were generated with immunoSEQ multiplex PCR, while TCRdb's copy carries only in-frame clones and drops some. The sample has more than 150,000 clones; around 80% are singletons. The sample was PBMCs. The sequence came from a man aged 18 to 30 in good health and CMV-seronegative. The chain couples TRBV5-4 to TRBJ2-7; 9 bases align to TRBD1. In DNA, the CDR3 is TGTGCCAGCAGCCCTCGACAGGGGGCCTACGAGCAGTACTTC. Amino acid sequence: CASSPRQGAYEQYF.